These 4 T cell receptor beta chains came from one sample sequenced in a study of technical replicates of blood from several donors (TCRdb year 2017). The library was generated by the immunoSEQ multiplex PCR assay. The table comes from immuneACCESS by way of TCRdb, which keeps in-frame sequences with V and J called. Part of the clones is missing from these tables; in studies checked, under half for an unresolved V gene and the rest for unknown reasons. Across this sample there are 91,000 or so clones, with about 95% seen only once. The ten largest make up about 0.3% of the sample. Sequenced material: T cells isolated from PBMCs. The receptors come from a human donor in good health.

This sequence joins TRBV7-9 and TRBJ1-5; D perhaps matches TRBD1 (6 bases). This CDR3 has 13 residues. Germline CDR1 SEHNR, CDR2 FQNEAQ (reference sequence). V was cut by 4 bases and J by 3 bases, with 7 bases left in between. The CDR3 DNA reads as TGTGCCAGCAGCTGGGACAACAATCAGCCCCAGCATTTT. As protein: CASSWDNNQPQHF.

This clone has a single count. This chain links TRBV5-1 with TRBJ1-2, with D uncertain. Germline CDR1 is SGHRS and CDR2 is YFSETQ. V was pared by 3 bases and J by 4 bases, with 16 bases between. The CDR3 has 15 residues. The CDR3: CASSSVPPPTYGYTF. The DNA of the CDR3 is TGCGCCAGCAGCTCGGTGCCCCCACCTACCTATGGCTACACCTTC.

The rearrangement uses TRBV7-9 and TRBJ1-1; TRBD1 matches at 12 bases. The CDR3 has 15 amino acids. CDR1 is SEHNR, CDR2 FQNEAQ, per germline (reference sequence). Germline trimming cut 8 bases from V and 6 bases from J; bases unmatched to any gene: 10. Here the CDR3 DNA reads TGTGCCAGCGCCGGGACAGGGGGCTCGAGGTCTGAAGCTTTCTTT. It translates to CASAGTGGSRSEAFF.

The V gene is TRBV4-2, the J gene TRBJ2-5; 7 nucleotides agree with TRBD1. The CDR3 length is 15 residues. Germline assignment: CDR1 LGHNA and CDR2 YNFKEQ. Trimming at V came to 2 bases and at J to 2 bases, leaving 5 bases not matched to a gene. This chain's CDR3 is CASSQPGTVQETQYF. In DNA form, the CDR3 reads TGTGCCAGCAGCCAACCCGGGACAGTTCAAGAGACCCAGTACTTC.